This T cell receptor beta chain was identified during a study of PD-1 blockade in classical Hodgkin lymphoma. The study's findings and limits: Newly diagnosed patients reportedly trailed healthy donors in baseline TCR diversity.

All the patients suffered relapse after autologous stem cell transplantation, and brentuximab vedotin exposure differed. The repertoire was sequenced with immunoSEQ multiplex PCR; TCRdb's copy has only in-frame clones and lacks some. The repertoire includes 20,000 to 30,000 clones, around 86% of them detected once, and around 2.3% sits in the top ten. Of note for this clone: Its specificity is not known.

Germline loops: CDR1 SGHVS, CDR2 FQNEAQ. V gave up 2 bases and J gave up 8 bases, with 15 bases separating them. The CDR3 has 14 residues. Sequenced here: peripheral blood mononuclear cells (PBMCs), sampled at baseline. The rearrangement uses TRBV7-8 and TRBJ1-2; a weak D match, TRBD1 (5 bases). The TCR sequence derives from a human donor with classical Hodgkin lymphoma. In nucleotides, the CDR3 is TGTGCCAGCAGCTTAATCTCAGGGTCTGGCGGCTACACCTTC. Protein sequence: CASSLISGSGGYTF.